One sample yielded the 18 T cell receptor beta chains listed below, sequenced in a study of CD8+ T cells in alopecia areata. Sorting used CD4, CD8alpha, NKG2D, NKG2ACE and other markers on pooled cutaneous lymph node cells. Extracted RNA was reverse transcribed into cDNA, the sequencing template. Sequencing was performed with immunoSEQ multiplex PCR; in TCRdb, only in-frame clones are kept and a portion is missing. The profile covers approximately 280,000 clones, none occurring a single time. Sequencing was carried out using CD4+ T cells sorted from a lymph node. The receptors originated from a C3H/HeJ mouse with alopecia areata. For this mouse line, the MHC haplotype is H2-k.

This clone was counted between two and nine times. Genes and germline are mouse. The CDR3 end is not reached by the read, which stops 3 residues before it; the germline J gene fills it in. Additional DNA sequences in this sample encode the identical CDR3. This chain joins TRBV13-1 and TRBJ1-6, with 7 bases aligning to TRBD1. TRBJ1-6 belongs to the ORF category, with a function that is uncertain. V was pared by 3 bases and J by 7 bases, with 4 bases of the junction left unmatched. Germline assignment: CDR1 NSHNY and CDR2 SYGAGN. The CDR3 contains 14 residues. This CDR3 is CASSVQGSNSPLYF. The sequenced part of the CDR3 DNA is TGTGCCAGCAGTGTACAGGGGAGCAATTCGCCC.

This clone was seen only a few times. Gene labels here are mouse ones. The sequenced fragment ends 3 residues before the CDR3 boundary, so the rest is inferred from the germline J gene. This sequence joins TRBV5 and TRBJ1-6; 8 positions match TRBD1. TRBJ1-6 belongs to the ORF category, with a function that is uncertain. V trimming: 4 bases; J trimming: 3 bases; junction bases outside the gene matches: 2. Germline V gene lookup returns CDR1 LGHNA and CDR2 YNLKQL (reference sequence). The CDR3 spans 15 residues. The sequenced CDR3 bases are TGTGCCAGCAGCCTCACAGGGGGCTATAATTCGCCC. Encoded protein: CASSLTGGYNSP. The CDR3 in its entirety is CASSLTGGYNSPLYF.

Turning to this clone: Any gene name here is a mouse gene name. The read ends 4 residues shy of where the CDR3 ends; the end is completed using the germline J gene. Other DNA sequences within the sample encode an identical CDR3. This chain joins TRBV13-1 and TRBJ2-5, with 7 nucleotides matching TRBD1. This CDR3 has 13 residues. The germline V gene encodes CDR1 NSHNY and CDR2 SYGAGN. CDR3 DNA, as far as it was read: TGTGCCAGCAGTGAGCAGGGGGAAGAC. Translating gives CASSEQGED. The full-length CDR3 reads as CASSEQGEDTQYF.

In its sample, this clone was seen a few times. Any gene name here is a mouse gene name. Sequencing ends 4 residues short of the CDR3 end; the germline J gene provides the rest. The chain employs TRBV13-3 and TRBJ2-5; a weak D match, TRBD2 (5 bases). CDR1 is NNHDY and CDR2 is SYVADS in the germline V gene. This CDR3 has 13 residues. The DNA read from the CDR3 is TGTGCCAGCAGTTCTGGGCAGAAAGAC. This sequence encodes CASSSGQKD. The CDR3 reads in full as CASSSGQKDTQYF.

In the case of this clone: Genes and germline are mouse. Coverage ceases 3 residues before the CDR3 finishes, and the germline J gene fills in the end. The rearrangement joins TRBV5 to TRBJ1-6; D possibly corresponds to TRBD1 (6 bases). TRBJ1-6 counts as an open reading frame of uncertain function. This CDR3 comprises 17 residues. Germline-derived CDR1 and CDR2 are LGHNA and YNLKQL (reference sequence). V was pared by 1 base and J by 0 bases, with 10 bases between. Partial CDR3 DNA: TGTGCCAGCAGCCAAGCAGGGACAAATTCCTATAATTCGCCC. Translation: CASSQAGTNSYNSP. The whole CDR3 region reads CASSQAGTNSYNSPLYF.

This clone turned up a few times. Mouse germline and gene names are used. The read halts 4 residues ahead of the CDR3 end, with the missing end drawn from the germline J gene. The gene calls are TRBV17 and TRBJ2-5, with TRBD2 matching 10 bases. This CDR3 is built from 17 residues. Per the germline V gene, CDR1 is MNHDT and CDR2 is YYDKIL. The DNA read from the CDR3 is TGTGCTAGCAGTAGAGATCGGCTGGGGGGGCGCAGAGAC. This encodes CASSRDRLGGRRD. The full CDR3 reads CASSRDRLGGRRDTQYF. The full variable domain, in which reference TRBV17 and TRBJ2-5 provide the parts outside the CDR3, is DTTVKQNPRYKLARVGKPVNLICSQTMNHDTMYWYQKKPNQAPKLLLFYYDKILNREADTFEKFQSSRPNNSFCSLYIGSAGLEYSAMYLCASSRDRLGGRRDTQYFGPGTRLLVL.

On this clone: Gene names refer to mouse genes. The CDR3 extends 4 residues past the end of the read, so its final part is completed from the germline J gene. The same CDR3 also results from other DNA sequences found in this sample. The rearrangement uses TRBV5 and TRBJ2-5; weak D call: TRBD2 (6 bases). V shed 4 bases and J shed 0 bases, with 11 bases lying between them. There are 15 residues in the CDR3. Per the germline V gene, CDR1 is LGHNA and CDR2 is YNLKQL (reference sequence). The CDR3 DNA, read in part, is TGTGCCAGCAGCCCCCGGACTGTTAACCAAGAC. Protein: CASSPRTVNQD. The entire CDR3 is CASSPRTVNQDTQYF.

Concerning this clone: Genes and germline come from the mouse. In the same sample, other DNA sequences code for this CDR3. CDR3 DNA, as far as it was read: TGTGCCAGCAGTGACTGGGGGGTCTCCTAT. This sequence encodes CASSDWGVSY. From start to end, the CDR3 is CASSDWGVSYEQYF. The chain employs TRBV13-1 and TRBJ2-7; 8 bases match TRBD2. Read data end 4 residues before the CDR3 end; the end is taken from the germline J gene. CDR1 is NSHNY and CDR2 is SYGAGN in the germline V gene. CDR3 size: 14 residues. V trimming: 2 bases; J trimming: 0 bases; junction bases outside the gene matches: 1.

This clone has only a few counts. Gene names refer to mouse genes. The CDR3 end falls 4 residues outside the read, so it is completed with the germline J gene. The V gene is TRBV5, the J gene TRBJ2-5; 8 bases map to TRBD2. Germline V lookup: CDR1 LGHNA, CDR2 YNLKQL (reference sequence). The CDR3 extends over 16 amino acids. The CDR3 here is CASSQDWNWGIDTQYF. The part of the CDR3 DNA that was read is TGTGCCAGCAGCCAAGATTGGAACTGGGGGATAGAC.

In its sample, this clone was seen a few times. The genes and germline here are from mouse. Coverage ceases 4 residues before the CDR3 finishes, and the germline J gene fills in the end. This CDR3 is also generated by other DNA sequences in the sample. The J gene is TRBJ2-7, the V gene TRBV13-3; D might be TRBD2 (5 bases). Germline V lookup: CDR1 NNHDY, CDR2 SYVADS. V gave up 2 bases and J gave up 3 bases, with 6 bases separating them. CDR3 length: 12 amino acids. Here the CDR3 reads CASSDWVYEQYF. The sequenced CDR3 bases are TGTGCCAGCAGTGACTGGGTCTAT.

This clone was counted only a few times. Germline and genes: mouse. The CDR3 end is not reached by the read, which stops 3 residues before it; the germline J gene fills it in. The chain uses TRBV5 and TRBJ1-6, with TRBD1 matching 7 bases. TRBJ1-6 is an ORF for which the function is uncertain. Looked up from germline, CDR1 is LGHNA and CDR2 is YNLKQL (reference sequence). V shed 4 bases, J shed 0 bases, and the junction held 6 bases outside the gene matches. The CDR3 spans 17 residues. CDR3 loop: CASSPGTGASYNSPLYF. CDR3 bases read: TGTGCCAGCAGCCCCGGAACAGGGGCTTCCTATAATTCGCCC.

This clone has just a few counts. Gene names are mouse gene names. The read finishes 4 residues shy of the CDR3 end, and the germline J gene is used to complete it. This CDR3 is also generated by other DNA sequences in the sample. The chain has TRBV13-2 and TRBJ2-2; a weak D match, TRBD1 (6 bases). V was shortened by 1 base and J by 0 bases, with 10 bases between the two germline ends. Germline V CDR1 and CDR2: NNHNN, SYGAGS (reference sequence). The CDR3 is 16 residues long. The CDR3 loop reads CASGDPGQANTGQLYF. CDR3 DNA (partial): TGTGCCAGCGGTGATCCGGGACAAGCAAACACCGGG.

On this clone: Gene names are mouse gene names. The missing CDR3 end, 4 residues past where the read stops, is filled in from the germline J gene. The gene calls are TRBV17 and TRBJ2-7, with TRBD2 matching over 10 bases. CDR1 is MNHDT, CDR2 YYDKIL, per germline. This CDR3 comprises 13 residues. CDR3 loop: CASRGDWGYEQYF. The CDR3 bases that were read are TGTGCTAGCAGGGGGGACTGGGGTTAT.

As regards this clone: Germline and genes here are mouse. The DNA ends 3 residues before the CDR3 does, and the rest of the CDR3 is filled in from the germline J gene. The chain carries TRBV1 and TRBJ1-6, with TRBD1 matching 9 bases. TRBJ1-6 is an ORF, with its function uncertain. CDR1 and CDR2 from the germline V gene are NSQYPW and LRSPGD (reference sequence). The CDR3 has 14 residues. Unmatched junction bases numbered 3, after V lost 1 base and J lost 11 bases. CDR3 DNA, as far as it was read: TGCACCTGCAGTGCAGCGGGACAGGGAACGCCC. Its protein is CTCSAAGQGTP. From start to end, the CDR3 is CTCSAAGQGTPLYF.

This clone was seen more than once but under ten times. Mouse gene names and germline throughout. The CDR3 spells CTCSALQGRGTEVFF. CDR3 DNA, as far as it was read: TGCACCTGCAGTGCACTACAGGGAAGGGGCACA. The rearrangement uses TRBV1 and TRBJ1-1; maybe TRBD1 (6 bases). The CDR3 end is not reached by the read, which stops 4 residues before it; the germline J gene fills it in. Trimming took off 2 bases at V and 4 bases at J, with 14 bases between the two ends. The germline V gene encodes CDR1 NSQYPW and CDR2 LRSPGD (reference sequence). CDR3 length: 15 amino acids.

This clone was detected a few times. The gene names here belong to mouse. The read gets to within 4 residues of the CDR3 end, and the germline J gene fills in the rest. The chain combines TRBV1 with TRBJ1-1, with TRBD1 matching 7 bases. After removal of 4 bases from V and 3 bases from J, the junction contained 5 bases not matched to a gene. The CDR3 has 14 amino acids. Germline V gives CDR1 NSQYPW, CDR2 LRSPGD (reference sequence). CDR3 DNA, as far as it was read: TGCACCTGCAGTGAGGGGGCGCGGGACACA. Translation gives CTCSEGARDT. The entire CDR3 reads CTCSEGARDTEVFF.

This clone turned up a few times. Mouse gene names and germline throughout. With the read ending 4 residues before the CDR3 end, the germline J gene is used to fill in that end. This sequence joins TRBV3 and TRBJ2-5, with 8 bases identical to TRBD1. The CDR3 has 14 residues. Per germline, CDR1 SNHLY and CDR2 FYNGKV (reference sequence). V shed 5 bases and J 3 bases; nucleotides not matched to a gene: 4. The CDR3 reads CASSMGQEQDTQYF. Partial CDR3 DNA: TGTGCCAGCAGCATGGGACAGGAGCAAGAC.

This clone was seen repeatedly, ten times or more. Genes here carry mouse names. The CDR3 end is not reached by the read, which stops 4 residues before it; the germline J gene fills it in. The sample has other DNA sequences that encode this CDR3 too. The chain employs TRBV5 and TRBJ2-1; 7 bases align to TRBD2. Germline lookup yields CDR1 LGHNA and CDR2 YNLKQL (reference sequence). This CDR3 contains 15 residues. Germline trimming cut 0 bases from V and 3 bases from J; bases unmatched to any gene: 2. The CDR3 DNA, read in part, is TGTGCCAGCAGCCAAGAGGCTGGGGGCTATGCT. Amino acids: CASSQEAGGYA. The full CDR3 protein reads CASSQEAGGYAEQFF.